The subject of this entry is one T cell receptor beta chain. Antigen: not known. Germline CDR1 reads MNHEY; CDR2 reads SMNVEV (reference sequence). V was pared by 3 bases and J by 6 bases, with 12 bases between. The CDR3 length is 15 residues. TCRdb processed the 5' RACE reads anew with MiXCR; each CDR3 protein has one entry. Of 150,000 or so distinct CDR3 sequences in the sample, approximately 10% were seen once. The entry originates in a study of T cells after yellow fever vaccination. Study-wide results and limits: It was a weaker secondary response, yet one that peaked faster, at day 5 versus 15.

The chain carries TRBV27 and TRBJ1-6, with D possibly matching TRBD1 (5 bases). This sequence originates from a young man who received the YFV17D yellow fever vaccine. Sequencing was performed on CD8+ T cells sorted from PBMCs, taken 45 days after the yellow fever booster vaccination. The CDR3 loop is CASSFGGSINSPLHF. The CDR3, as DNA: TGTGCCAGCAGTTTTGGGGGTTCGATTAATTCACCCCTCCACTTT.